This T cell receptor (beta chain) was documented in a study of CD8 T cells in Susac syndrome. Negative isolation yielded CD4+ and CD8+ T cells, and FACS enriched TEMRA cells. Reverse transcription of roughly 0.45 to 1 ug RNA was carried out with random hexamers. One entry per CDR3 protein, called by TCRdb with MiXCR from the immunoSEQ multiplex PCR reads. The sample holds tens of thousands of distinct CDR3 sequences, approximately 95% seen once. This clonotype has just one count. The sample taken for sequencing was CD8+ T cells from PBMCs. This TCR came from a human donor with Susac syndrome.

The CDR3 nucleotides read TGTGCCAGCAGCGGACAGGGGAACGGTTACAATGAGCAGTTCTTC. Translating it yields CASSGQGNGYNEQFF. The chain has TRBV9 and TRBJ2-1; the match to TRBD1 covers 8 bases. Trimming cost V 3 bases and J 4 bases; bases outside gene matches: 6. The CDR3 length is 15 residues. The germline V gene encodes CDR1 SGDLS and CDR2 YYNGEE.